This record looks at one T cell receptor beta chain sequence and its context. The target of this receptor is not known. Base quality data are lacking; no much larger clone is found one base away. The immunoSEQ Assay, a bias-controlled multiplex PCR, was used to amplify TCRbeta CDR3 regions from genomic DNA. In the source study's methods: Nucleated cell counts per sample were estimated from amplification of reference gene primers within the assay. To quantify the absolute abundance of each unique TCRbeta CDR3 rearrangement, sequence reads were collapsed and filtered. Productive Simpson clonality was computed per sample as the square root of Simpson's diversity index over productive rearrangements. Imported from immuneACCESS, the table was reduced by TCRdb to in-frame sequences with V and J called. These copies leave out some clones; in studies compared against another copy, an unresolved V gene accounts for under half, and the cause of the remainder is not known. V, J and clone size are those of that table, while D and trimming were read from the DNA. Across this sample there are under 200,000 clones, with 70% to 80% seen only once. The ten largest make up 15% to 20% of the sample.

The data belong to a study of blood T cell repertoires in COVID-19 (dated by TCRdb to the early 2020s). Background for the entire study: Recovered participants in ImmuneRACE Cohort 3 were defined as having two consecutive negative NP/OP PCR tests, clearance from a healthcare professional, or resolution of symptoms. Samples from collaborators originated in the United States, Italy and Spain and spanned both the acute and convalescent phases of COVID-19. The prospective study material was composed of cDNA or gDNA derived from T cells, B-cell-depleted T cells, or PBMCs. The dataset comprised deeply sampled blood TCRbeta repertoires from subjects exposed to, actively infected with, or recovered from COVID-19. The repertoires were made available in a free public database intended to serve as a resource for research on the immune response to SARS-CoV-2. Samples were obtained from the ongoing ImmuneRACE study (first 160 participants) and from over 1,000 subjects provided by 6 global collaborators. The sample metadata nearly always contained a de-identified subject ID, COVID-19 status, age in years and sex. Where available, HLA class I and class II types were taken from metadata supplied by the sample provider and were not determined by assay-based typing. General study outcomes and caveats: Clinical and demographic metadata were provided uncurated, with the amount varying by source and participant.

Participants in the prospective study were enrolled through a virtual design, were aged about 18 to 100 years, and lived in 24 United States geographic areas. In the prospective study, participants were assigned to cohorts based on the clinical history participants reported in a screening survey and a study questionnaire. In the prospective study, mobile phlebotomists collected whole blood, serum and a nasopharyngeal or oropharyngeal swab from each participant. Additional blood draws and questionnaires over an approximately two-month period could optionally be provided by prospective study participants. Prospective study blood samples were shipped either frozen or at room temperature before DNA extraction. For CDR1 and CDR2, the germline V gene lists SGDLS and YYNGEE. Trimming costs V 1 base and J 3 bases, and their ends lie 12 bases apart. Including cysteine and phenylalanine, the CDR3 has 15 amino acids. Only the CDR3 portion is preserved as DNA: 45 bases, with reading frame beginning at the first base.

The chain was built from TRBV9 and TRBJ2-3; TRBD2 could be the D gene, as 5 bases match. Material: PBMCs or T cells enriched from blood (not recorded which). The clonotype comes from a woman aged 70 to 79 in a cohort exposed to, infected with or recovered from COVID-19 (not recorded which). The CDR3 here reads CASSVLLEGTDTQYF. The sequenced DNA: TGTGCCAGCAGCGTACTCCTAGAGGGAACAGATACGCAGTATTTT.